A single T cell receptor (beta chain) is shown here with its context. As yet, its antigen is unknown. V was trimmed by 0 bases and J by 3 bases, leaving 13 bases between them. This CDR3 contains 15 residues. Germline lookup yields CDR1 SGHRS and CDR2 YFSETQ. The data are from a study of vaccination effects on CD4 cells after COVID-19. Study-wide points: The vaccine-induced clones of healthy vaccinees included only 1 of 255 that cross-reacted with common cold coronaviruses.

ViraFEST expansion of antigen-specific CD4+ T cells with viral peptide pools preceded sequencing. Following 10 days of culture, CD4+ T cells were isolated. Participants completed two doses of the BNT162b2 or mRNA-1273 vaccine. Each well held 1.5 million to 2.5 million PBMC cultured with 8.5 to 10 ug/ml peptides and roughly 11 IU/ml IL-2. On both days 3 and 7, half of the culture medium was replaced with IL-2 medium. This table comes from immunoSEQ multiplex PCR, and its TCRdb copy is limited to in-frame clones, with some not included. The sample records 28,000 or so clones, 73% being singletons. The input for sequencing was CD4+ T cells from PBMCs cultured with HCoV-NL63 spike peptides, taken after COVID-19 vaccination. The rearrangement uses TRBV5-1 and TRBJ2-7; no reliable D call. This sequence was found in a human donor who received a COVID-19 vaccine. The CDR3 bases are TGCGCCAGCAGCTTGGGCGGTCAGGCGGTCTACGAGCAGTACTTC. Residues: CASSLGGQAVYEQYF. Combining the CDR3 with reference TRBV5-1 and TRBJ2-7 gives the whole variable domain KAGVTQTPRYLIKTRGQQVTLSCSPISGHRSVSWYQQTPGQGLQFLFEYFSETQRNKGNFPGRFSGRQFSNSRSEMNVSTLELGDSALYLCASSLGGQAVYEQYFGPGTRLTVT.